This section outlines one T cell receptor (beta chain) sequence together with its context. As yet, its antigen is unknown. Researchers took RNA transcripts and amplified the TCR beta CDR3 regions from them. RT-PCR in the first round (using the HTBI primer set) targeted the TCR CDR3. TCRdb reanalysed the multiplex PCR reads using MiXCR and keeps one entry per CDR3 protein. There are 500,000 or so distinct CDR3 sequences in the sample; more than 15% occur only once, and 15% to 20% lies in the top ten. The data were taken from a study of T cells in Graves' hyperthyroidism and ophthalmopathy. Study outcomes and limitations: In blood, most of the thyroid clonotypes expanded above 0.001 were also present.

Uncontrolled infection, other autoimmune disease, pregnancy or lactation led to exclusion. The receptor was derived from a woman aged 18 to 35 with Graves' ophthalmopathy. The sample taken for sequencing was blood.

The CDR3 here is CASSHSPWDIGELFF. In DNA, the CDR3 is TGTGCCAGCAGCCATAGCCCATGGGACATCGGGGAGCTGTTTTTT. This chain connects TRBV6-1 to TRBJ2-2, with D possibly TRBD1 on 6 matching bases. Germline CDR1 reads MNHNS; CDR2 reads SASEGT. The V end lost 6 bases, the J end lost 7 bases, and 18 bases lay between the germline ends. There are 15 residues in the CDR3.